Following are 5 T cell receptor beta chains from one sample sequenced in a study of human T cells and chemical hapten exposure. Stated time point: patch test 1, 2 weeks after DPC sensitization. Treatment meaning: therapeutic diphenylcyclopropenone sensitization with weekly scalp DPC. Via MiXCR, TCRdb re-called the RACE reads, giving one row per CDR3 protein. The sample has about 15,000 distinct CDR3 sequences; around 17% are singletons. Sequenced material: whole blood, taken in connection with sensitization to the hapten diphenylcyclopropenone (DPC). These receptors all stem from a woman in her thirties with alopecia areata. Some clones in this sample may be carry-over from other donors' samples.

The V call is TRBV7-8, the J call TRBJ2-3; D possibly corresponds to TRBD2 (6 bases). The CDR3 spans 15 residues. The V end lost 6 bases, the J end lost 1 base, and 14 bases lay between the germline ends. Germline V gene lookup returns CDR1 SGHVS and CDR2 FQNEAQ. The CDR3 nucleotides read TGTGCCAGCAGACGGGACTGGGGTGGCACAGATACGCAGTATTTT. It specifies CASRRDWGGTDTQYF.

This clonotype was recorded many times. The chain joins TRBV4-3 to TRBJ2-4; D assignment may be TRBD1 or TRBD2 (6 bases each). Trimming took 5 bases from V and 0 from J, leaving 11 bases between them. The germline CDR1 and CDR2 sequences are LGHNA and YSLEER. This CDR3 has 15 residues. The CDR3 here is CASSEGGLAKNIQYF. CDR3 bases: TGCGCCAGCAGCGAGGGGGGACTAGCCAAAAACATTCAGTACTTC.

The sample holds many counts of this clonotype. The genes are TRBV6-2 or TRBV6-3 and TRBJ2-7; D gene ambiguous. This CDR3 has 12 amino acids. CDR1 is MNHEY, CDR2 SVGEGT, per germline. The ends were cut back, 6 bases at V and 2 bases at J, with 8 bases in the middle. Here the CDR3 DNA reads TGTGCCAGCAGGATTTCGACCTACGAGCAGTACTTC. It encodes CASRISTYEQYF.

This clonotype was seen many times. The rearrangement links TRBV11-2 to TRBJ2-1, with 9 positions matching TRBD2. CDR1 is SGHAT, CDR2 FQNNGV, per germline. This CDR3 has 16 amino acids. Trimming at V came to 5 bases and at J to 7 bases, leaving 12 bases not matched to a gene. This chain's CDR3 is CASSPTLRGGRNEQFF. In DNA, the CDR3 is TGTGCCAGCAGCCCCACTTTGCGGGGGGGCCGTAATGAGCAGTTCTTC.

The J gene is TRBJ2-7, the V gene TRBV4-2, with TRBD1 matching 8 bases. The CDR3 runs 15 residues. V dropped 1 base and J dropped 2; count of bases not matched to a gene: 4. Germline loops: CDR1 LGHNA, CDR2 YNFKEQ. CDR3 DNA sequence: TGTGCCAGCAGCCAAGTCACAGGGGGGACCTACGAGCAGTACTTC. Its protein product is CASSQVTGGTYEQYF.